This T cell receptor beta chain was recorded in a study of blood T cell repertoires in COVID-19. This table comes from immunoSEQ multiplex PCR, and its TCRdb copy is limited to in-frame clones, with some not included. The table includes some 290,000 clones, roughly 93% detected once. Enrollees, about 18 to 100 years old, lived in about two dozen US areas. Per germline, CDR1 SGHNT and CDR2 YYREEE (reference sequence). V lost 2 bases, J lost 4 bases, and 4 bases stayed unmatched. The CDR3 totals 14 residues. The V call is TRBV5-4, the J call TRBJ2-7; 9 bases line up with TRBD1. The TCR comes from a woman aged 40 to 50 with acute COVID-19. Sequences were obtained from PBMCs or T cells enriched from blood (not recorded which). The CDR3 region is CASSFTGGSYEQYF. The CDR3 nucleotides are TGTGCCAGCAGCTTTACAGGGGGCTCGTACGAGCAGTACTTC.